These 22 T cell receptor beta chains were sequenced from one sample in a study of T cell repertoires in cytomegalovirus infection (dated by TCRdb to the late 2010s). The treatment or condition label for this specimen denotes: in vitro stimulation with specific CMV peptide epitopes to enrich CMV-specific T cells. TCRdb names Illumina HiSeq 1500 as the instrument used. TCRdb trimmed the raw reads at Q25, called clones with MiXCR and kept productive beta chains. Every distinct CDR3 protein forms one entry, paired with its most common genes and DNA. Counted in this sample were 830,000 or so distinct CDR3 sequences; approximately 29% of them appeared once. The leading ten clones occupy approximately 13% of the sample. Their recognized antigens are unknown. Specimen: cultured CD8+ T cells from PBMCs, collected from culture after CMV antigen stimulation. All receptors derive from a human donor in good health (CMV status not recorded). Some clones in this sample may be carry-over from other donors' samples.

The chain couples TRBV6-2 or TRBV6-3 to TRBJ2-7; D is unresolved. This CDR3 is built from 12 residues. From germline, CDR1 is MNHEY and CDR2 SVGEGT. The germline V and J ends were trimmed by 6 bases and 3 bases, with 9 bases remaining between them. The DNA for the CDR3 is TGTGCCAGCAGCCGTAGTTTCTACGAGCAGTACGTC. This translates into CASSRSFYEQYV.

CDR3 DNA: TGTGCCAGCAGTCAGGACACCTACGAGCAGTACGTC. Its protein is CASSQDTYEQYV. This chain joins TRBV6-2 or TRBV6-3 and TRBJ2-7; D perhaps matches TRBD1 (5 bases). The CDR3 is made up of 12 amino acids. The V gene's germline CDR1 is MNHEY and CDR2 SVGEGT. V was clipped by 5 bases and J by 2 bases, with 7 bases between them.

The chain links TRBV27 to TRBJ1-1, with D hard to call. Germline values: CDR1 MNHEY, CDR2 SMNVEV (reference sequence). Trimming took 4 bases from V and 11 from J, leaving 17 bases between them. The CDR3 sequence is 13 residues long. The CDR3 bases are TGTGCCAGCAGTTATTCCCGGGAAACCGGTGCTTTCTTT. Amino acid sequence: CASSYSRETGAFF.

V and J are TRBV5-8 and TRBJ2-1; D might be TRBD1 (6 bases). CDR3 length: 16 residues. Looked up from germline, CDR1 is SGHTS and CDR2 is YDEGEE. V was clipped by 4 bases and J by 0 bases, with 14 bases between them. This CDR3 is CASSRAGTSSYNEQFF. In DNA, the CDR3 is TGTGCCAGCAGCAGAGCCGGGACAAGCTCCTACAATGAGCAGTTCTTC.

This clonotype was seen a handful of times. V usage is TRBV3-1 and J usage is TRBJ2-6; D not certain. Per the germline V gene, CDR1 is LGHDT and CDR2 is YNNKEL (reference sequence). V dropped 3 bases and J dropped 0 bases, with 3 bases sitting between them. This CDR3 spans 14 amino acids. The CDR3 region has the DNA TGTGCCAGCAGCCACTTCTCTGGGGCCAACGTCCTGACTTTC. Amino acid sequence: CASSHFSGANVLTF.

This clonotype was seen a few times. The chain couples TRBV25-1 to TRBJ2-1, with TRBD1 matching 8 bases. The CDR3 has 14 amino acids. Germline V gene sequence: CDR1 MGHDK, CDR2 SYGVNS. The junction had 10 bases not matched to a gene; V was cut back by 8 bases and J by 7 bases. CDR3 bases: TGTGCCAGCGCGTCCCTGGACAGGGCAAATGAGCAGTTCTTC. This gives the protein CASASLDRANEQFF.

This clonotype was counted only a few times. The V gene is TRBV7-6, the J gene TRBJ1-1; D might be TRBD1 (5 bases). The CDR3 covers 13 residues. Trimming stripped 1 base from V and 7 bases from J, with 10 bases between. The germline CDR1 and CDR2 sequences are SGHVS and FNYEAQ. CDR3 sequence reads: CASSLVVGGEAFF. In nucleotides, the CDR3 is TGTGCCAGCAGCTTAGTAGTGGGGGGTGAAGCTTTCTTT.

V usage is TRBV20-1 and J usage is TRBJ2-6; perhaps TRBD1 as D (6 bases). Germline V gene lookup returns CDR1 DFQATT and CDR2 SNEGSKA (reference sequence). The length of the CDR3 is 13 residues. V lost 4 bases to trimming and J lost 2 bases, with 6 bases between them. The CDR3 coding sequence is TGCAGTGCTACAGGGGCTGGGGCCAACGTCCTGACTTTC. Residues: CSATGAGANVLTF.

This clonotype was seen a handful of times. The V and J genes are TRBV3-1 and TRBJ2-1, with D maybe TRBD1 (6 bases). Between the trimmed V and J ends, which lost 0 bases and 5 bases, there was a span of 20 bases. Germline assignment: CDR1 LGHDT and CDR2 YNNKEL (reference sequence). This CDR3 spans 18 amino acids. The CDR3 spells CASSQDPTNGGAHNEQFF. Written as DNA, the CDR3 is TGTGCCAGCAGCCAAGATCCCACCAATGGGGGCGCACACAATGAGCAGTTCTTC.

The table lists this clonotype with a few counts. This chain uses TRBV12-3 or TRBV12-4 with TRBJ1-6; D unresolved. This CDR3 region has 15 residues. Trimming took off 3 bases at V and 1 base at J, with 7 bases between the two ends. CDR3 sequence reads: CASSLGKSYNSPLHF. The CDR3 DNA follows: TGTGCCAGCAGTTTGGGGAAGTCCTATAATTCACCCCTCCACTTT.

V and J are TRBV12-3 or TRBV12-4 and TRBJ2-2; 9 positions match TRBD1. J gave up 5 bases and V 3 bases, and 19 bases lay outside the gene matches. The CDR3 loop spans 20 amino acids. The CDR3 DNA reads as TGTGCCAGCAGTTTCGAGGGCGGGACAGGGTACTCACCTCTTACCGGGGAGCTGTTTTTT. Protein: CASSFEGGTGYSPLTGELFF.

The genes are TRBV15 and TRBJ2-5; unclear D gene. The V end was cut by 2 bases, the J end by 3 bases, with 10 bases between. Germline V gene lookup returns CDR1 LNHNV and CDR2 YYDKDF (reference sequence). This CDR3 is built from 14 residues. CDR3 sequence (DNA): TGTGCCACCAGCAGACCTACCGCAGAAGAGACCCAGTACTTC. It yields the protein CATSRPTAEETQYF.

This clonotype was detected ten times or more. The chain recombines TRBV12-3 or TRBV12-4 with TRBJ1-2, with D tentatively TRBD1 (6 bases). The CDR3 is made up of 14 amino acids. V dropped 1 base and J dropped 5 bases, with 11 bases sitting between them. CDR3: CASSLGGQSYGYTF. The CDR3, as DNA: TGTGCCAGCAGTTTAGGGGGACAATCGTATGGCTACACCTTC.

This clonotype has just a few counts. The chain links TRBV7-9 to TRBJ2-5, with TRBD2 matching 13 bases. V dropped 0 bases and J dropped 5; count of bases not matched to a gene: 3. Looked up from germline, CDR1 is SEHNR and CDR2 is FQNEAQ (reference sequence). The CDR3 sequence is 16 residues long. This chain's CDR3 is CASSLAGLAGTETQYF. For the CDR3, the DNA is TGTGCCAGCAGCTTAGCGGGACTAGCGGGGACGGAGACCCAGTACTTC.

In this sample, this clonotype turned up many times. The V gene is TRBV7-2, the J gene TRBJ1-2; D may be TRBD1 (5 bases). V was clipped by 3 bases and J by 1 base, with 9 bases between them. Germline assignment: CDR1 SGHTA and CDR2 FQGNSA. CDR3 length: 14 amino acids. CDR3 DNA sequence: TGTGCCAGCAGCTTCGACAGCCTTAACTATGGCTACACCTTC. Translating it yields CASSFDSLNYGYTF.

The chain has TRBV6-6 and TRBJ1-1; no reliable D call. The V gene lost 0 bases and the J gene lost 5 bases, with 4 bases spanning the gap. The CDR3 length is 12 residues. The V gene's germline CDR1 is MNHNY and CDR2 SVGAGI (reference sequence). In DNA form, the CDR3 reads TGTGCCAGCAGTTACTCCGAGACTGAAGCTTTCTTT. It codes for CASSYSETEAFF.

This clonotype was observed a few times. The chain recombines TRBV20-1 with TRBJ2-3, with D tentatively TRBD1 or TRBD2 (5 bases each). There are 16 residues in the CDR3. Trimming stripped 3 bases from V and 3 bases from J, with 19 bases between. Germline CDR1 is DFQATT and CDR2 is SNEGSKA (reference sequence). The CDR3 here is CSASPGLGRVTDTQYF. In DNA form, the CDR3 reads TGCAGTGCTAGCCCGGGGCTTGGCAGGGTGACAGATACGCAGTATTTT.

Notes on this clonotype: A read error may be the cause here, since a much bigger clone is one base away. The gene calls are TRBV7-9 and TRBJ2-5, with TRBD1 matching 10 bases. This CDR3 is 15 amino acids long. Germline CDR1 reads SEHNR; CDR2 reads FQNEAQ (reference sequence). V shed 5 bases and J 9 bases; nucleotides not matched to a gene: 12. The CDR3 DNA sequence: TGTGCCAGCAGCCCCGGGACAGGGGTGGTGGAGGCCCAGTACTTC. It translates to CASSPGTGVVEAQYF.

A few counts support this clonotype. The chain combines TRBV12-3 or TRBV12-4 with TRBJ1-1; no clear D. The germline V and J ends were trimmed by 5 bases and 6 bases, with 19 bases remaining between them. The CDR3 contains 15 residues. CDR3 DNA sequence: TGTGCCAGCAGTACGACCCGTTTTTATTTTTCTGAAGCTTTCTTT. This translates into CASSTTRFYFSEAFF.

V is TRBV5-6 and J is TRBJ2-5; no clear D. The CDR3 is made up of 14 amino acids. Germline CDR1 reads SGHDT; CDR2 reads YYEEEE. Trimming left V 6 bases short and J 0 bases short, with 12 bases between. CDR3 protein: CASNFPDHQETQYF. The CDR3 region has the DNA TGTGCCAGCAACTTTCCGGACCACCAAGAGACCCAGTACTTC.

This chain links TRBV24-1 with TRBJ1-2; 11 nucleotides agree with TRBD1. V trimming: 9 bases; J trimming: 2 bases; junction bases outside the gene matches: 10. CDR3 length: 16 amino acids. The germline V gene has CDR1 KGHDR and CDR2 SFDVKD. Here the CDR3 reads CATSGQGGRRNYGYTF. CDR3 nucleotide sequence: TGTGCCACCTCGGGACAGGGGGGAAGACGGAACTATGGCTACACCTTC.

This clonotype was seen more than once but under ten times. This CDR3 is CASSAGTGDKLKGGANVLTF. The CDR3 DNA is TGTGCCAGCAGTGCCGGGACAGGGGATAAACTGAAGGGTGGGGCCAACGTCCTGACTTTC. The chain combines TRBV6-4 with TRBJ2-6; 10 positions agree with TRBD1. Germline values: CDR1 MRHNA, CDR2 SNTAGT. V dropped 4 bases and J dropped 3; count of bases not matched to a gene: 15. CDR3 size: 20 residues.